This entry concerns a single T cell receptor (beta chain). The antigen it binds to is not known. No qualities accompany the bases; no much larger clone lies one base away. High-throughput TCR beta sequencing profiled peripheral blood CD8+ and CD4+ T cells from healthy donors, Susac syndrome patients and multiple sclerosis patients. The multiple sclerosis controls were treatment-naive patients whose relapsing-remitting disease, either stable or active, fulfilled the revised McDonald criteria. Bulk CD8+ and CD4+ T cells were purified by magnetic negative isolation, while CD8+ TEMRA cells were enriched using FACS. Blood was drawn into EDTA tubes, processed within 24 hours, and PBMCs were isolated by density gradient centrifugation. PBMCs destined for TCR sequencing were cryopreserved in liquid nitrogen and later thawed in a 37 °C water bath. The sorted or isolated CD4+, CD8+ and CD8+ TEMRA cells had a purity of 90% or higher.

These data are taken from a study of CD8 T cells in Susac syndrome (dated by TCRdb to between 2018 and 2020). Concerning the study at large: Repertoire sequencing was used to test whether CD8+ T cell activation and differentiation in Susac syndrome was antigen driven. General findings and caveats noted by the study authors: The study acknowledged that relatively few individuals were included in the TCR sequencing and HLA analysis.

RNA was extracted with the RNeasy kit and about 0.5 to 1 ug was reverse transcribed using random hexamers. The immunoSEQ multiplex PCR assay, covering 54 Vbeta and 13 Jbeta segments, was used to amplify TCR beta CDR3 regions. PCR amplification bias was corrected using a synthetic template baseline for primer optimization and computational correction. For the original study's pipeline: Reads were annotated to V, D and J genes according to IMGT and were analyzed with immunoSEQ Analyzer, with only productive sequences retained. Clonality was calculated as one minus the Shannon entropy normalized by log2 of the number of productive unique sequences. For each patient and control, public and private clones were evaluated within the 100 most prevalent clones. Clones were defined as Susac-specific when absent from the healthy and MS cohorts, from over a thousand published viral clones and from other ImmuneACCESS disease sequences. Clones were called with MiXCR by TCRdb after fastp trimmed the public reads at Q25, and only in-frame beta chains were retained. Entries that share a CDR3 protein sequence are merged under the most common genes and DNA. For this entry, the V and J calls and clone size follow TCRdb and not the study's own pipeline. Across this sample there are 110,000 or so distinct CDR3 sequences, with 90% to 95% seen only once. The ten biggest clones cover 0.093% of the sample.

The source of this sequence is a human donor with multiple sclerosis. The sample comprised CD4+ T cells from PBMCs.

The CDR3 region has the sequence CASSPLLTMESYGYTF. The sequence in DNA is TGTGCCAGCTCACCTCTACTGACAATGGAGTCGTATGGCTACACCTTC. The chain is made from TRBV18 and TRBJ1-2; no confident D gene assignment can be made. The germline V gene encodes CDR1 KGHSH and CDR2 LQKENI. The CDR3 starts with the cysteine, ends with the phenylalanine, and has 16 residues. Only CDR3 DNA is held: 48 bases, read in frame from base 1. Trimming takes 3 bases from V and 5 bases from J, and the germline ends sit 19 bases apart.